Presented here are 13 T cell receptor beta chains from one specimen sequenced in a study of blood T cell repertoires in COVID-19. Measured with immunoSEQ multiplex PCR; TCRdb has only the in-frame clones, and not every one. Of about 140,000 clones listed, about nine tenths are singletons. Sample: peripheral blood. Receptors were obtained from a man aged 50-59 years with active or convalescent COVID-19.

The rearrangement joins TRBV28 to TRBJ2-7, with D perhaps TRBD2 (6 bases). CDR1 is MDHEN, CDR2 SYDVKM, per germline. The CDR3 has 13 residues. The V gene lost 10 bases and the J gene lost 2 bases, with 15 bases spanning the gap. The CDR3 protein is CATARRGTYEQYF. In nucleotides, the CDR3 is TGTGCCACCGCGCGGAGGGGTACCTACGAGCAGTACTTC.

The chain couples TRBV5-1 to TRBJ1-1; 7 bases line up with TRBD1. The CDR3 is 14 amino acids. Germline loops: CDR1 SGHRS, CDR2 YFSETQ. Unmatched junction bases numbered 8, after V lost 7 bases and J lost 2 bases. The CDR3: CASGQGEINTEAFF. In DNA form, the CDR3 reads TGCGCCAGCGGCCAGGGGGAAATTAACACTGAAGCTTTCTTT.

The chain employs TRBV30 and TRBJ1-6, with 9 positions matching TRBD1. There are 14 residues in the CDR3. Unmatched junction bases numbered 5, after V lost 2 bases and J lost 9 bases. The germline gives CDR1 GTSNPN, CDR2 SVGIG (reference sequence). The CDR3 nucleotides are TGTGCCTGGAGTCCCCGGGGACAGGGTTCACCCCTCCACTTT. This codes for CAWSPRGQGSPLHF.

This chain connects TRBV28 to TRBJ2-1; TRBD2 agrees at 9 bases. The CDR3 consists of 14 residues. Germline loops: CDR1 MDHEN, CDR2 SYDVKM. J gave up 3 bases and V 5 bases, and 2 bases lay outside the gene matches. The CDR3 DNA is TGTGCCAGCAGTGAGACTAGCGGCTACAATGAGCAGTTCTTC. It yields the protein CASSETSGYNEQFF.

The chain links TRBV7-8 to TRBJ2-1; 8 bases fit TRBD2. Germline assignment: CDR1 SGHVS and CDR2 FQNEAQ. Trimming removed 1 base from V and 8 bases from J; junction bases left unmatched: 7. The CDR3 contains 15 residues. In DNA, the CDR3 is TGTGCCAGCAGCTTAGGGACTAGCAGGTTCGATGAGCAGTTCTTC. Translating it yields CASSLGTSRFDEQFF. The full variable domain, its missing parts supplied by reference TRBV7-8 and TRBJ2-1, is GAGVSQSPRYKVAKRGQDVALRCDPISGHVSLFWYQQALGQGPEFLTYFQNEAQLDKSGLPSDRFFAERPEGSVSTLKIQRTQQEDSAVYLCASSLGTSRFDEQFFGPGTRLTVL.

The rearrangement links TRBV4-2 to TRBJ2-5, with 11 bases fitting TRBD2. The CDR3 sequence is 16 residues long. Germline CDR1 and CDR2: LGHNA and YNFKEQ. V shed 4 bases and J 5 bases; nucleotides not matched to a gene: 9. CDR3 nucleotide sequence: TGTGCCAGCAGCCCCTTAGCGGGAGGGCCGGGTGAGACCCAGTACTTC. This sequence encodes CASSPLAGGPGETQYF.

J is TRBJ2-7 and V is TRBV9; D might be TRBD2 (6 bases). In germline, CDR1 is SGDLS, CDR2 YYNGEE. This CDR3 comprises 15 residues. Trimming removed 4 bases at V and 0 bases at J, with 14 bases between. CDR3 sequence: CASSSGLLSSYEQYF. CDR3 DNA: TGTGCCAGCAGCTCGGGACTCCTGAGCTCCTACGAGCAGTACTTC.

This chain connects TRBV2 to TRBJ2-2, with D perhaps TRBD2 (7 bases). V was pared by 4 bases and J by 3 bases, with 12 bases between. The CDR3 extends over 15 amino acids. CDR1 is SNHLY, CDR2 FYNNEI, per germline. CDR3: CASSVSGGDTGELFF. The DNA for the CDR3 is TGTGCCAGCAGTGTTTCGGGGGGCGACACCGGGGAGCTGTTTTTT.

This rearrangement joins TRBV28 to TRBJ1-5; D is undetermined. V lost 1 base and J lost 5, with 12 bases in between. The CDR3 extends over 15 amino acids. CDR1 is MDHEN, CDR2 SYDVKM, per germline. This CDR3 reads CASSLSGQVHQPQHF. CDR3 DNA: TGTGCCAGCAGTTTATCCGGCCAGGTCCATCAGCCCCAGCATTTT.

The CDR3 region is CASSQAGTANSPLHF. In DNA, the CDR3 is TGTGCCAGCAGCCAAGCAGGGACAGCTAATTCACCCCTCCACTTT. The J gene is TRBJ1-6, the V gene TRBV3-1 (or the pseudogene TRBV3-2); 7 positions agree with TRBD1. The junction had 3 bases not matched to a gene; V was cut back by 1 base and J by 6 bases. The CDR3 sequence is 15 residues long. Per germline, CDR1 LGHDT and CDR2 YNNKEL (reference sequence).

The CDR3, as DNA: TGCGCCAGCAGCTTAGAGGCGACAGGGAATGACTGGGGCGGGGAGCTGTTTTTT. This encodes CASSLEATGNDWGGELFF. The rearrangement joins TRBV5-1 to TRBJ2-2, with TRBD1 matching over 7 bases. V was pared by 2 bases and J by 7 bases, with 17 bases of the junction left unmatched. The CDR3 extends over 18 amino acids. Germline V gives CDR1 SGHRS, CDR2 YFSETQ.

The chain joins TRBV27 to TRBJ1-5; 8 positions match TRBD1. The V segment lost 5 bases and the J segment 3 bases; nucleotides outside the gene matches: 6. This CDR3 comprises 15 residues. Germline loops: CDR1 MNHEY, CDR2 SMNVEV (reference sequence). The chain's CDR3 is CASSPRTGNNQPQHF. DNA for the CDR3: TGTGCCAGCAGTCCCCGGACAGGGAACAATCAGCCCCAGCATTTT.

The rearrangement joins TRBV3-1 (or the pseudogene TRBV3-2) to TRBJ2-1, with D tentatively TRBD2 (6 bases). This CDR3 comprises 14 residues. Between the trimmed V and J ends, which lost 5 bases and 5 bases, there was a span of 13 bases. Per the germline V gene, CDR1 is LGHDT and CDR2 is YNNKEL (reference sequence). CDR3 amino acids: CASSSNVADNEQFF. In DNA, the CDR3 is TGTGCCAGCAGCTCGAATGTAGCGGACAATGAGCAGTTCTTC.